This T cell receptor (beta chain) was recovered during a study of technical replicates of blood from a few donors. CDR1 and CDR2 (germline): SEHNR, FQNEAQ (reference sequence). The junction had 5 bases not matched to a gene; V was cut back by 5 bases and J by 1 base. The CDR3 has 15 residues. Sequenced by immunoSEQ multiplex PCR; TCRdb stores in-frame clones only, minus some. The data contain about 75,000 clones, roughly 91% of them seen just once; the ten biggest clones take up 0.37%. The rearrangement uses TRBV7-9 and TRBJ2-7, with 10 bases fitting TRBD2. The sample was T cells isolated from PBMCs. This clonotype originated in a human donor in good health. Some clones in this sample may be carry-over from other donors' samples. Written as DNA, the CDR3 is TGTGCCAGCAGCACCCTTAGCGGGGGGTCCTACGAGCAGTACTTC. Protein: CASSTLSGGSYEQYF. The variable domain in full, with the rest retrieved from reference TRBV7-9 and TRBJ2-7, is DTGVSQNPRHKITKRGQNVTFRCDPISEHNRLYWYRQTLGQGPEFLTYFQNEAQLEKSRLLSDRFSAERPKGSFSTLEIQRTEQGDSAMYLCASSTLSGGSYEQYFGPGTRLTVT.